A single sample is the source of the 16 T cell receptor beta chains below, sequenced in a study of T cells in Graves' hyperthyroidism and ophthalmopathy. Amplification of TCR beta CDR3 regions was performed using RNA transcripts as template. HTBI primers were the set used in a first-round RT-PCR of the TCR CDR3. TCRdb passed the multiplex PCR reads through MiXCR, listing each CDR3 protein once. The sample has roughly 710,000 distinct CDR3 sequences, roughly a third seen once; the top ten hold more than 25%. The sample taken for sequencing was blood. Receptors originate from a woman between 40 and 50 years old with Graves' hyperthyroidism.

In its sample, this clonotype was seen a few times. The V call is TRBV20-1, the J call TRBJ1-2; 9 bases are shared with TRBD1. The germline V gene has CDR1 DFQATT and CDR2 SNEGSKA (reference sequence). The CDR3 extends over 14 amino acids. V was clipped by 5 bases and J by 8 bases; unmatched bases: 12. CDR3 residues: CSAVQGASRRGYTF. CDR3 sequence (DNA): TGCAGTGCTGTACAGGGGGCCTCCCGTCGGGGCTACACCTTC.

The V call is TRBV9, the J call TRBJ1-1, with a weak D call TRBD1 (6 bases). CDR1 is SGDLS, CDR2 YYNGEE, per germline. With 0 bases removed from V and 4 bases from J, the gap between germline ends came to 10 bases. There are 14 residues in the CDR3. The CDR3 here is CASSVAGAGTEAFF. The CDR3 bases are TGTGCCAGCAGCGTAGCAGGGGCGGGCACTGAAGCTTTCTTT.

Remarks on this clonotype: A much larger clone is a single base away; this may be a read error. The chain links TRBV9 to TRBJ2-5; the D call may be TRBD1 or TRBD2 (6 bases each). The CDR3 has 14 amino acids. V was clipped by 2 bases and J by 7 bases, with 15 bases between them. From germline, CDR1 is SGDLS and CDR2 YYNGEE. The DNA for the CDR3 is TGTGCCAGCAGCGTCCCGGGGGCGCGAGGGACCCAGTACTTC. Residues: CASSVPGARGTQYF.

Many counts were recorded for this clonotype. This rearrangement joins TRBV19 to TRBJ2-7; D is ambiguous. This CDR3 comprises 12 residues. Germline loops: CDR1 LNHDA, CDR2 SQIVND (reference sequence). Trimming took off 7 bases at V and 0 bases at J, with 7 bases between the two ends. The CDR3 protein is CASMAASYEQYF. CDR3 DNA: TGTGCCAGTATGGCAGCCTCCTACGAGCAGTACTTC.

This clonotype was counted at least ten times. The chain carries TRBV7-8 and TRBJ1-5; TRBD1 is a possible D gene (6 bases). The V gene lost 5 bases and the J gene lost 5 bases, with 19 bases spanning the gap. The V gene's germline CDR1 is SGHVS and CDR2 FQNEAQ. The CDR3 has 16 amino acids. Written as DNA, the CDR3 is TGTGCCAGCAGCCCGACGAGGGTGTCAGGGGATCAGCCCCAGCATTTT. Its protein is CASSPTRVSGDQPQHF.

This rearrangement joins TRBV7-9 to TRBJ2-7; 9 bases line up with TRBD2. Germline CDR1 is SEHNR and CDR2 is FQNEAQ (reference sequence). This CDR3 is built from 17 residues. Unmatched junction bases numbered 16, after V lost 3 bases and J lost 7 bases. The CDR3 bases are TGTGCCAGCAGCTTGAAAGGCGGGGGGGCGTCCTACAATGAGCAGTACTTC. Protein: CASSLKGGGASYNEQYF.

This clonotype was counted at least ten times. The V and J genes are TRBV14 and TRBJ1-3; unclear D gene. The V end was cut by 3 bases, the J end by 4 bases, with 4 bases between. The CDR3 runs 12 residues. Per the germline V gene, CDR1 is SGHDN and CDR2 is FVKESK. The CDR3 nucleotides are TGTGCCAGCAGCCATGGAGGAAACACCATATATTTT. Translation gives CASSHGGNTIYF.

This clonotype appeared many times. V usage is TRBV7-2 and J usage is TRBJ2-7; D unclear. The CDR3 is made up of 13 amino acids. The germline gives CDR1 SGHTA, CDR2 FQGNSA. V was trimmed by 5 bases and J by 3 bases, leaving 11 bases between them. CDR3 sequence (DNA): TGTGCCAGCAGCGCGGACGAATTCTACGAGCAGTACTTC. It yields the protein CASSADEFYEQYF. Full variable domain (outside the CDR3, taken from reference TRBV7-2 and TRBJ2-7): GAGVSQSPSNKVTEKGKDVELRCDPISGHTALYWYRQSLGQGLEFLIYFQGNSAPDKSGLPSDRFSAERTGGSVSTLTIQRTQQEDSAVYLCASSADEFYEQYFGPGTRLTVT.

The chain couples TRBV7-8 to TRBJ1-4, with a weak D call TRBD1 (5 bases). This CDR3 spans 15 amino acids. Germline-derived CDR1 and CDR2 are SGHVS and FQNEAQ. V lost 1 base, J lost 5 bases, and 11 bases lay in between. The DNA of the CDR3 is TGTGCCAGCAGCTTAGTCGGGGGGGAAAATGAAAAACTGTTTTTT. Protein sequence: CASSLVGGENEKLFF.

There are many counts of this clonotype. The V and J genes are TRBV15 and TRBJ1-1; D is possibly TRBD1 (6 bases). CDR1 and CDR2 from the germline V gene are LNHNV and YYDKDF (reference sequence). The CDR3 extends over 12 amino acids. V gave up 3 bases and J gave up 8 bases, with 10 bases separating them. The CDR3 DNA reads as TGTGCCACCAGCAGGTACGGGGGCGAAGCTTTCTTT. This gives the protein CATSRYGGEAFF.

This clonotype was seen many times. The V gene is TRBV7-9, the J gene TRBJ1-1, with 7 positions matching TRBD1. V lost 6 bases and J lost 1; bases outside the gene matches: 2. Germline V lookup: CDR1 SEHNR, CDR2 FQNEAQ (reference sequence). The CDR3 sequence is 13 residues long. The chain's CDR3 is CASRDRKNTEAFF. The CDR3, as DNA: TGTGCCAGCAGGGACAGGAAGAACACTGAAGCTTTCTTT.

The chain links TRBV9 to TRBJ2-2; D may be TRBD1 (5 bases). Trimming cost V 9 bases and J 6 bases, with 24 bases left between them. The germline gives CDR1 SGDLS, CDR2 YYNGEE. The CDR3 length is 16 residues. The chain's CDR3 is CANDRTLGHRAGELFF. CDR3 nucleotides: TGTGCCAATGACAGAACCCTAGGACACCGCGCCGGGGAGCTGTTTTTT.

This clonotype was counted between two and nine times. This sequence joins TRBV11-2 and TRBJ2-5; D is unresolved. V lost 8 bases, J lost 7 bases, and 2 bases lay in between. Germline assignment: CDR1 SGHAT and CDR2 FQNNGV. The length of the CDR3 is 8 residues. The CDR3, as DNA: TGTGCCAGCGGGACCCAGTACTTC. This sequence encodes CASGTQYF.

The J gene is TRBJ2-3, the V gene TRBV29-1; 7 bases match TRBD1. The CDR3 consists of 13 residues. After removal of 6 bases from V and 4 bases from J, the junction contained 7 bases not matched to a gene. Germline V gene data show CDR1 as SQVTM and CDR2 as ANQGSEA. CDR3 DNA: TGCAGCGTGGAAACACAGGGGCCAGATACGCAGTATTTT. It encodes CSVETQGPDTQYF.

The V and J genes are TRBV5-1 and TRBJ1-1; 8 positions match TRBD1. CDR3 length equals 15 residues. V was clipped by 0 bases and J by 4 bases; unmatched bases: 5. Germline loops: CDR1 SGHRS, CDR2 YFSETQ. In nucleotides, the CDR3 is TGCGCCAGCAGCTTGGGCCCAGGGGGCGGCACTGAAGCTTTCTTT. This encodes CASSLGPGGGTEAFF.

CDR3 residues: CASSPRGGFGNTGELFF. For the CDR3, the DNA is TGTGCCAGCAGCCCAAGAGGGGGCTTTGGGAACACCGGGGAGCTGTTTTTT. This chain joins TRBV9 and TRBJ2-2, with 7 nucleotides matching TRBD1. Per germline, CDR1 SGDLS and CDR2 YYNGEE. The V and J ends lost 4 bases and 1 base, in that order; junction bases with no gene match: 10. CDR3 length: 17 amino acids.